This T cell receptor beta chain was recorded in a study of T cell responses to AZD1222 COVID-19 vaccine. Findings of the study overall: The donor group comprised mostly white British people and more females; the analysis possibly underestimated clonal diversity.

Germline assignment: CDR1 MNHEY and CDR2 SMNVEV (reference sequence). The CDR3 consists of 14 residues. The V end lost 6 bases, the J end lost 2 bases, and 14 bases lay between the germline ends. Repertoires were generated with immunoSEQ multiplex PCR, while TCRdb's copy carries only in-frame clones and drops some. The profile shows 84,000 or so clones, around 91% of them singletons. Comments on this clone: Its target is unknown.

The input for sequencing was peripheral blood, taken on day 0 of AZD1222 vaccination. The TCR was taken from an adult in good health. The rearrangement links TRBV27 to TRBJ2-7; D perhaps matches TRBD1 (6 bases). CDR3 protein: CASRINRDAYEQYF. Here the CDR3 DNA reads TGTGCCAGCAGGATCAACAGGGACGCCTACGAGCAGTACTTC.